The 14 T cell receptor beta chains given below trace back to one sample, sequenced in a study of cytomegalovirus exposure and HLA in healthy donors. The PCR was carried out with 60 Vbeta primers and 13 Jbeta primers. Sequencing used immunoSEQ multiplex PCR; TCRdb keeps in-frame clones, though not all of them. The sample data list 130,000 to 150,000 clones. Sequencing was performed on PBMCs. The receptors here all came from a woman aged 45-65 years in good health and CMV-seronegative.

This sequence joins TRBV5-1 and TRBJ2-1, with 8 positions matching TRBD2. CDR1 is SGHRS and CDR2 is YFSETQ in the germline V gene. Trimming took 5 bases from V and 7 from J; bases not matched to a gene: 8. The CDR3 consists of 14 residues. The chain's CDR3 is CASSTGGPENEQFF. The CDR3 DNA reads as TGCGCCAGCAGTACGGGGGGGCCGGAGAATGAGCAGTTCTTC.

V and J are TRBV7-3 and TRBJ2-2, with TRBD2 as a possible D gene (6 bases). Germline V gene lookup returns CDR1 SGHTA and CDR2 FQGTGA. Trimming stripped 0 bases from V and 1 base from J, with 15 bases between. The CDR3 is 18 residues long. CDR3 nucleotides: TGTGCCAGCAGCTTAACCCCCATAAGCGGGTGGAACACCGGGGAGCTGTTTTTT. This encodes CASSLTPISGWNTGELFF.

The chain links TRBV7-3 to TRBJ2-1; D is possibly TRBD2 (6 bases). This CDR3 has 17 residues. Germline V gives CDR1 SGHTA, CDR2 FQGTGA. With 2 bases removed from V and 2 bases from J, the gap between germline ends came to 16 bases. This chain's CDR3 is CASSLLGGAQAYNEQFF. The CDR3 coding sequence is TGTGCCAGCAGCTTACTAGGAGGGGCCCAGGCCTACAATGAGCAGTTCTTC.

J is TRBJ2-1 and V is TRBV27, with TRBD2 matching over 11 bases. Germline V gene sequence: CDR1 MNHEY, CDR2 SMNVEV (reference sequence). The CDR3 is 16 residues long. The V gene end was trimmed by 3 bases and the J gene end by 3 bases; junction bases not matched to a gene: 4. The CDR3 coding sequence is TGTGCCAGCAGTTTGCTAGCGGGGGGTAGCTACAATGAGCAGTTCTTC. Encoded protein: CASSLLAGGSYNEQFF.

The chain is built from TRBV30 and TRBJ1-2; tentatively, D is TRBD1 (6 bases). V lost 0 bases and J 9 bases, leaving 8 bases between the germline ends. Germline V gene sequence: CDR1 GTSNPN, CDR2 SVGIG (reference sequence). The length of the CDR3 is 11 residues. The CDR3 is CAWSVGGSYTF. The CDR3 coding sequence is TGTGCCTGGAGTGTAGGGGGAAGCTACACCTTC.

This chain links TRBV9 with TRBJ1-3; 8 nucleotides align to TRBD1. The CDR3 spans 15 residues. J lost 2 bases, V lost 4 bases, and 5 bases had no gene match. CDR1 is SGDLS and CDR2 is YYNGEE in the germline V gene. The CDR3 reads CASSSQGATGNTIYF. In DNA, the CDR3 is TGTGCCAGCAGCTCTCAGGGGGCAACTGGAAACACCATATATTTT.

The chain's CDR3 is CASSIRTSGRSDTQYF. CDR3 in DNA: TGTGCCAGTAGTATCCGGACTAGCGGGAGATCAGATACGCAGTATTTT. V is TRBV19 and J is TRBJ2-3; TRBD2 aligns across 13 bases. The CDR3 is made up of 16 amino acids. V was clipped by 3 bases and J by 4 bases; unmatched bases: 4. Germline values: CDR1 LNHDA, CDR2 SQIVND (reference sequence).

This CDR3 is CASSPPNTYGYTF. CDR3 bases: TGTGCCAGCTCACCACCGAACACCTATGGCTACACCTTC. The chain combines TRBV18 with TRBJ1-2; D unresolved. Germline CDR1 is KGHSH and CDR2 is LQKENI. The germline V and J ends were trimmed by 0 bases and 4 bases, with 6 bases remaining between them. The CDR3 runs 13 residues.

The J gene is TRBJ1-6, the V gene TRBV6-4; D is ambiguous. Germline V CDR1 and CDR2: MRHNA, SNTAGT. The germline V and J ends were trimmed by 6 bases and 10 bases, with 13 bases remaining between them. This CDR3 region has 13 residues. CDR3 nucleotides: TGTGCCAGCAGCCTTTTGTATATATCACCCCTCCACTTT. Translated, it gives CASSLLYISPLHF.

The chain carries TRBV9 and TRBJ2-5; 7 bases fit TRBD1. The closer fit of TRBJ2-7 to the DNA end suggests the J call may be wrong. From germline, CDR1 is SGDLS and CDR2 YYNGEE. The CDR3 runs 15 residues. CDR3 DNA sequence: TGTGCCAGCAGCGGCCGGACAGGTGCCTACTACGAGCAGTACTTC. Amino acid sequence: CASSGRTGAYYEQYF.

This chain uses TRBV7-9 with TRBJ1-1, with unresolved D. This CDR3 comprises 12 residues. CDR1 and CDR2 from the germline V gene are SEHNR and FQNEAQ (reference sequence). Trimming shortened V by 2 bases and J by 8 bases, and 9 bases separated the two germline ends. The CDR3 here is CASSLSEREAFF. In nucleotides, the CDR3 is TGTGCCAGCAGCTTAAGTGAGCGAGAAGCTTTCTTT.

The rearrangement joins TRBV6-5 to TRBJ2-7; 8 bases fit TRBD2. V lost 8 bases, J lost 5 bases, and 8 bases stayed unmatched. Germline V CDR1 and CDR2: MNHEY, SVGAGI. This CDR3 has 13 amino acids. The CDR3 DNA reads TGTGCCAGCCGATGGGCGGGAGGCCACGAGCAGTACTTC. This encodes CASRWAGGHEQYF.

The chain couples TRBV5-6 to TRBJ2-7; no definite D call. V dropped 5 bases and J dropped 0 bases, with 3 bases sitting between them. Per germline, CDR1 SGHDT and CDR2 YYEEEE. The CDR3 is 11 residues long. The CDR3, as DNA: TGTGCCAGCAGTCGCTCCTACGAGCAGTACTTC. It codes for CASSRSYEQYF.

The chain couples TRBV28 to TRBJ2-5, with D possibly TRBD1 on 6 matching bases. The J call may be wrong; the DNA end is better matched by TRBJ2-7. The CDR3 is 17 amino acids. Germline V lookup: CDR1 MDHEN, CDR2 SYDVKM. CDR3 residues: CASSFSLDRTSSYEQYF. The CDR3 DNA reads TGTGCCAGCAGTTTCAGCCTCGACAGGACAAGCTCCTACGAGCAGTACTTC.